This paragraph reports one T cell receptor beta chain. Its antigen is undetermined. The assay was immunoSEQ multiplex PCR, and TCRdb's table has in-frame clones only and misses some. Of around 30,000 clones listed, roughly 90% were seen once; the top ten hold approximately 15%. This sample was taken from a study of regulatory and conventional T cells in RAG deficiency. The V gene's germline CDR1 is MNHEY and CDR2 SMNVEV (reference sequence). The trim removed 6 bases at V and 2 bases at J, leaving 7 bases unmatched. CDR3 size: 16 residues. Whole-study findings and limits: Shorter CDR3s in all patient subsets; >80% Treg-Tconv overlap in Omenn.

These records were also assigned to another study, of regulatory T cells. As reported in that work: Amplification used 52 TRBV primers and 13 TRBJ primers.

The TCR originated in a human donor in good health. Sequencing was done on a sample of CD8+ T cells sorted from blood. The chain uses TRBV27 and TRBJ2-1, with 10 nucleotides matching TRBD2. The CDR3 DNA reads as TGTGCCAGCAGAGCGCGGACTAGCGGAGCCTACAATGAGCAGTTCTTC. The encoded protein is CASRARTSGAYNEQFF.